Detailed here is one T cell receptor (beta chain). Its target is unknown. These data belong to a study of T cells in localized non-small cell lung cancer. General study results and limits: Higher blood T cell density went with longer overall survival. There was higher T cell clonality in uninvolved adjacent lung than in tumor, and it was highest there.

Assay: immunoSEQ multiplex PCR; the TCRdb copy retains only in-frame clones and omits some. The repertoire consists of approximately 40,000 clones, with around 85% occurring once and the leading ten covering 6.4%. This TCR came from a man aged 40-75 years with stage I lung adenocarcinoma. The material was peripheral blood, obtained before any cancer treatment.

The CDR3 spells CSGQGAEETQYF. DNA for the CDR3: TGCAGCGGGCAGGGGGCGGAAGAGACCCAGTACTTC. This chain uses TRBV29-1 with TRBJ2-5; TRBD1 agrees at 8 bases. V shed 7 bases and J 3 bases; nucleotides not matched to a gene: 4. The V gene's germline CDR1 is SQVTM and CDR2 ANQGSEA. This CDR3 is built from 12 residues.